This T cell receptor beta chain was identified during a study of T-cell memory formation after mild COVID-19. TCRdb recomputed calls from the 5' RACE reads with MiXCR, one row per CDR3 protein. The sample yields 240,000 or so distinct CDR3 sequences, 8.5% to 9.5% seen once. The source material was PBMCs or a T cell subset sorted from them (not recorded which). The TCR comes from a man in his late teens or twenties who had mild COVID-19 (a few samples of this study predate the infection). Cell type and time point are not known.

The CDR3 nucleotides are TGTGCCAGCAGTAGTTCAGGGGGAGGCTACACCTTC. This translates into CASSSSGGGYTF. V is TRBV28 and J is TRBJ1-2, with 7 bases fitting TRBD1. This CDR3 region has 12 residues. J was trimmed by 8 bases and V by 5 bases; bases with no gene match: 5. Germline V lookup: CDR1 MDHEN, CDR2 SYDVKM.